Following are 17 T cell receptor beta chains from one sample sequenced in a study of HIV-infected children after antiretroviral therapy interruption. Indicated treatment: PENTA 11 planned treatment interruption arm or continuous ART arm. Unique molecular identifiers were included in an RNA-based 3' RACE TCR library. TCRdb re-derived calls from the 3' RACE reads in MiXCR, one entry per CDR3 protein. The sample has 90,000 or so distinct CDR3 sequences; 6.9% are singletons. Sequenced material: CD45RA+ CD4+ T cells from PBMCs, pooled from several time points, taken from a donor given antiretroviral therapy, either interrupted or continuous. Sample subset: naive CD4+ CD45RA+ CD45RO- T cells. The receptors were gathered from a pool of human donors with HIV.

This rearrangement joins TRBV12-3 or TRBV12-4 to TRBJ1-2, with a tentative D call TRBD1 (6 bases). This CDR3 has 16 amino acids. Trimming cost V 6 bases and J 8 bases, with 25 bases left between them. This CDR3 reads CASSPLNTGWRGGYTF. As DNA, the CDR3 is TGTGCCAGCAGCCCCCTTAACACAGGGTGGCGTGGAGGCTACACCTTC.

This clonotype was counted at least ten times. The rearrangement uses TRBV23-1 and TRBJ2-3; TRBD1 matches at 10 bases. TRBV23-1 counts as an open reading frame of uncertain function. The CDR3 runs 15 residues. J lost 3 bases, V lost 1 base, and 1 base had no gene match. The DNA for the CDR3 is TGCGCCAGCAGTCAATGGGGACAGGGGACAGATACGCAGTATTTT. Encoded protein: CASSQWGQGTDTQYF.

This clonotype has ten or more counts. V is TRBV5-1 and J is TRBJ1-2, with D hard to call. Trimming took 9 bases from V and 6 from J, leaving 12 bases between them. CDR1 is SGHRS, CDR2 YFSETQ, per germline. This CDR3 comprises 11 residues. CDR3 region: CATLDGNGYTF. CDR3 coding DNA: TGCGCCACCCTGGACGGAAATGGCTACACCTTC.

This clonotype has only a few counts. This chain uses TRBV5-1 with TRBJ2-7, with unresolved D. The CDR3 has 15 residues. Germline CDR1 and CDR2: SGHRS and YFSETQ. Trimming removed 0 bases from V and 2 bases from J, with 12 bases in between. The CDR3 sequence: CASSLEKFSAYEQYF. CDR3 in DNA: TGCGCCAGCAGCTTGGAAAAATTTTCGGCCTACGAGCAGTACTTC.

This clonotype was picked up a small number of times. The chain employs TRBV18 and TRBJ1-1, with D possibly matching TRBD1 (5 bases). Trimming left V 0 bases short and J 1 base short, with 6 bases between. This CDR3 comprises 14 residues. CDR1 is KGHSH, CDR2 LQKENI, per germline. CDR3 DNA: TGTGCCAGCTCACCACCCGACAGGAACACTGAAGCTTTCTTT. It translates to CASSPPDRNTEAFF.

This clonotype has ten or more counts. The chain has TRBV10-3 and TRBJ2-6, with TRBD2 identical over 8 bases. The V segment lost 1 base and the J segment 1 base; nucleotides outside the gene matches: 6. This CDR3 comprises 18 residues. Per the germline V gene, CDR1 is ENHRY and CDR2 is SYGVKD. The CDR3 DNA reads as TGTGCCATCAGTGAGTGGGTTAGCGGGGCATCTGGGGCCAACGTCCTGACTTTC. As protein: CAISEWVSGASGANVLTF.

This clonotype was counted at least ten times. The chain is built from TRBV9 and TRBJ2-1, with 7 bases aligning to TRBD2. Trimming at V came to 2 bases and at J to 8 bases, leaving 10 bases not matched to a gene. The CDR3 covers 15 residues. Germline V lookup: CDR1 SGDLS, CDR2 YYNGEE. The CDR3 nucleotides are TGTGCCAGCAGCGTGGGACTGCTCCGGGGGGATGAGCAGTTCTTC. Residues: CASSVGLLRGDEQFF.

This clonotype was recorded at least ten times. This rearrangement joins TRBV7-8 to TRBJ1-1; D is uncertain. This CDR3 has 12 amino acids. Trimming left V 1 base short and J 10 bases short, with 10 bases between. Germline assignment: CDR1 SGHVS and CDR2 FQNEAQ. The CDR3 protein is CASSLGWPGAFF. The DNA for the CDR3 is TGTGCCAGCAGCTTAGGATGGCCCGGAGCTTTCTTT. The variable domain in full, with the rest retrieved from reference TRBV7-8 and TRBJ1-1, is GAGVSQSPRYKVAKRGQDVALRCDPISGHVSLFWYQQALGQGPEFLTYFQNEAQLDKSGLPSDRFFAERPEGSVSTLKIQRTQQEDSAVYLCASSLGWPGAFFGQGTRLTVV.

This clonotype was counted only a few times. CDR3 DNA sequence: TGCGCCAGCAGCACCTTAGCGGGCCACGGGGGAGATACGCAGTATTTT. Protein: CASSTLAGHGGDTQYF. The chain uses TRBV5-1 and TRBJ2-3; 7 bases fit TRBD2. V lost 4 bases to trimming and J lost 5 bases; unmatched junction nucleotides: 13. Germline-derived CDR1 and CDR2 are SGHRS and YFSETQ. The CDR3 loop spans 16 amino acids.

By its share, this clonotype is medium-sized. This chain uses TRBV10-3 with TRBJ1-3, with TRBD1 matching 8 bases. V shed 9 bases, J shed 2 bases, and the junction held 18 bases outside the gene matches. Germline CDR1 is ENHRY and CDR2 is SYGVKD. The length of the CDR3 is 18 residues. CDR3 protein: CAIRDPYRGKDAGNTIYF. CDR3 bases: TGTGCCATTAGGGACCCCTACAGGGGGAAAGATGCTGGAAACACCATATATTTT.

The sample holds many counts of this clonotype. This sequence joins TRBV5-4 and TRBJ2-3, with D hard to call. The CDR3 has 14 residues. Germline CDR1 reads SGHNT; CDR2 reads YYREEE (reference sequence). Trimming stripped 1 base from V and 4 bases from J, with 10 bases between. The CDR3 coding sequence is TGTGCCAGCAGCTTGATCGTAGGCCCAGATACGCAGTATTTT. It translates to CASSLIVGPDTQYF.

In its sample, this clonotype was seen many times. The junction and the germline gene differ at one end; a read error may be behind it. This chain joins TRBV13 and TRBJ2-4, with D perhaps matching TRBD1 or TRBD2 (5 bases each). The CDR3 extends over 16 amino acids. CDR1 and CDR2 (germline): PRHDT, FYEKMQ (reference sequence). CDR3 loop: CASSLRTGGCQNTLYF. Here the CDR3 DNA reads TGTGCCAGCTCTCTCCGGACTGGGGGTTGTCAAAACACCTTGTACTTT. Drawing the rest from reference TRBV13 and TRBJ2-4, the complete variable domain is AAGVIQSPRHLIKEKRETATLKCYPIPRHDTVYWYQQGPGQDPQFLISFYEKMQSDKGSIPDRFSAQQFSDYHSELNMSSLELGDSALYFCASSLRTGGCQNTLYFGAGTRLSVL.

This clonotype was observed a few times. The rearrangement uses TRBV7-4 and TRBJ1-2; 7 bases are shared with TRBD1. Trimming took 5 bases from V and 1 from J; bases not matched to a gene: 10. CDR1 and CDR2 (germline): SGHVT, SQSDAQ. CDR3 size: 16 residues. The CDR3 region has the DNA TGTGCCAGCAGCCTTAGGTCCTCAGGGGGTAACTATGGCTACACCTTC. Protein: CASSLRSSGGNYGYTF.

This clonotype showed up many times. The chain links TRBV12-3 or TRBV12-4 to TRBJ2-3, with 16 bases lining up with TRBD2. The CDR3 is made up of 19 amino acids. V gave up 5 bases and J gave up 0 bases; unmatched junction bases: 8. CDR3 sequence: CASSPGLAGGLRSTDTQYF. Written as DNA, the CDR3 is TGTGCCAGCAGTCCGGGACTAGCGGGGGGGCTCCGAAGCACAGATACGCAGTATTTT.

Ten or more counts support this clonotype. This chain uses TRBV15 with TRBJ2-1, with 10 bases identical to TRBD2. CDR3 length: 17 residues. Germline CDR1 is LNHNV and CDR2 is YYDKDF (reference sequence). The J segment lost 5 bases and the V segment lost 0 bases, leaving 7 bases of the junction unmatched. The CDR3 bases are TGTGCCACCAGCAGAGAATCAAGCGGGAGGGCGAACAATGAGCAGTTCTTC. Translated: CATSRESSGRANNEQFF.

The V gene is TRBV5-1, the J gene TRBJ2-2; D not certain. With 2 bases removed from V and 6 bases from J, the gap between germline ends came to 2 bases. Per the germline V gene, CDR1 is SGHRS and CDR2 is YFSETQ. The CDR3 spans 11 residues. This chain's CDR3 is CASSFPGELFF. CDR3 bases: TGCGCCAGCAGCTTTCCCGGGGAGCTGTTTTTT.

This clonotype was observed many times. The chain uses TRBV20-1 and TRBJ2-1; 8 nucleotides agree with TRBD2. J was trimmed by 4 bases and V by 3 bases; bases with no gene match: 5. The CDR3 is 14 residues long. Germline V gene data show CDR1 as DFQATT and CDR2 as SNEGSKA (reference sequence). The CDR3 coding sequence is TGCAGTGCTAGGCGGGCGGGAGGATACAATGAGCAGTTCTTC. This translates into CSARRAGGYNEQFF.